This TCR beta chain was captured by sequencing in a study of blood T cells in healthy people across ages. Study-wide results and limits: A conclusive naive versus antigen-experienced comparison was prevented by the unsorted PBMCs.

This CDR3 contains 12 residues. Germline values: CDR1 SGDLS, CDR2 YYNGEE. In the case of this clonotype: Its antigen is currently unknown. Being one base from a much bigger clone, this may be a read error.

Combining a sample-barcoded 5' primer with a J-beta primer mix, a second PCR ran for roughly 7 to 12 cycles. In TCRdb, the 5' RACE reads were re-called with MiXCR into one record per CDR3 protein. The sample lists 650,000 or so distinct CDR3 sequences, roughly half occurring once. The sequenced sample consisted of blood. The chain carries TRBV9 and TRBJ2-1; D uncertain. The receptor's source is an elderly woman in good health. The CDR3 DNA is TGTACCAGCAGTCCTGACTTTGGTGAGCAGTTCTTC. Translating gives CTSSPDFGEQFF.